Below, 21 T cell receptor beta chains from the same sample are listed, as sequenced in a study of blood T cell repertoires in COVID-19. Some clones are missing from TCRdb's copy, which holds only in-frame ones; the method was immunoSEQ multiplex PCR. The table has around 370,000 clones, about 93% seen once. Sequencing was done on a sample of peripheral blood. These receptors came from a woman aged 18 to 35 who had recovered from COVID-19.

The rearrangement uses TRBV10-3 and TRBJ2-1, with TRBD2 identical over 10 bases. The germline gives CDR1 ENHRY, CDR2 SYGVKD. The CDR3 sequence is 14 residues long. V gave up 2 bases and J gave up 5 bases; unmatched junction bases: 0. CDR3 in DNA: TGTGCCATCAGTGAGGGACTAGCGGACAATGAGCAGTTCTTC. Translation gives CAISEGLADNEQFF.

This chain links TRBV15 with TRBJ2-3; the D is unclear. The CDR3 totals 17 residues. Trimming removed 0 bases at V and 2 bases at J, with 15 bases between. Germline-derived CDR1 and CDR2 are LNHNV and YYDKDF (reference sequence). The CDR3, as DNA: TGTGCCACCAGCAGAGATGAGCGCGCATCCTACACAGATACGCAGTATTTT. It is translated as CATSRDERASYTDTQYF.

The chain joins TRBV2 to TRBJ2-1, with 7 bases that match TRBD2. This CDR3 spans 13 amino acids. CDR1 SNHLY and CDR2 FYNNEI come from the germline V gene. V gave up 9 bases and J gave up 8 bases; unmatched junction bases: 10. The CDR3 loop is CARREESVHEQFF. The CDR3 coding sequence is TGTGCCAGACGGGAGGAGTCTGTTCATGAGCAGTTCTTC.

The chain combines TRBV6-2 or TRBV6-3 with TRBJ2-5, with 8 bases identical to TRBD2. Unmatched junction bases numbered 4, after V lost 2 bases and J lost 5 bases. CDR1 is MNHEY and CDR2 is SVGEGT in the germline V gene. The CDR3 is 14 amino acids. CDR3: CASSYGGRSETQYF. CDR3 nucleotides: TGTGCCAGCAGTTACGGCGGGAGGAGCGAGACCCAGTACTTC.

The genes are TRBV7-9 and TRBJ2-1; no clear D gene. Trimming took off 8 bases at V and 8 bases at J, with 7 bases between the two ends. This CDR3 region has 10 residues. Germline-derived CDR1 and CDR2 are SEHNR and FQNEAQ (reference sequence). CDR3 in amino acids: CASSGYEQFF. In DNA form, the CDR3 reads TGTGCCAGCTCGGGTTATGAGCAGTTCTTC.

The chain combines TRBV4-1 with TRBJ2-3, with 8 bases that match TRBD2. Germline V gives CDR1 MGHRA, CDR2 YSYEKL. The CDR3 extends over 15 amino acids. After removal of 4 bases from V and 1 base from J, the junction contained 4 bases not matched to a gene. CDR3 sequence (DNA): TGCGCCAGCAGCCTTATAGCGGGACGCACAGATACGCAGTATTTT. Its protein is CASSLIAGRTDTQYF.

CDR3 in amino acids: CAATRDIENTEAFF. In DNA form, the CDR3 reads TGTGCTGCGACCCGGGACATAGAGAACACTGAAGCTTTCTTT. The genes are TRBV30 and TRBJ1-1; a possible D gene is TRBD1 (6 bases). Germline assignment: CDR1 GTSNPN and CDR2 SVGIG (reference sequence). CDR3 size: 14 residues. Complete variable domain (other parts from reference TRBV30 and TRBJ1-1): SQTIHQWPATLVQPVGSPLSLECTVEGTSNPNLYWYRQAAGRGLQLLFYSVGIGQISSEVPQNLSASRPQDRQFILSSKKLLLSDSGFYLCAATRDIENTEAFFGQGTRLTVV.

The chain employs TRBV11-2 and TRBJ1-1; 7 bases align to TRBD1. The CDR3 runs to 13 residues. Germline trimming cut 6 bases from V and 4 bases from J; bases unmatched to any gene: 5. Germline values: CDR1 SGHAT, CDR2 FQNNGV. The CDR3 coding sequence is TGTGCCAGCAGTAACAGGGGAGCCACTGAAGCTTTCTTT. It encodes CASSNRGATEAFF.

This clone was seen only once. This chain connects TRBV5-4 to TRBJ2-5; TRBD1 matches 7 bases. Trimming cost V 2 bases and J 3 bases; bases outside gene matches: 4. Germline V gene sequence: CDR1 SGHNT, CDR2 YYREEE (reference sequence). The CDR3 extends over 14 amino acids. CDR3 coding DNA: TGTGCCAGCAGCTTAGGGACAGTCGAAGAGACCCAGTACTTC. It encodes CASSLGTVEETQYF.

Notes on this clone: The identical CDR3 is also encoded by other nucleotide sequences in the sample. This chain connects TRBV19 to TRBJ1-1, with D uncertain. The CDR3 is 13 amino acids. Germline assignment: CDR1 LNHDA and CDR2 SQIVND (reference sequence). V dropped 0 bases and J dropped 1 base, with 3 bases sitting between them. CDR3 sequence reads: CASSIDRNTEAFF. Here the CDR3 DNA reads TGTGCCAGTAGTATAGACAGGAACACTGAAGCTTTCTTT.

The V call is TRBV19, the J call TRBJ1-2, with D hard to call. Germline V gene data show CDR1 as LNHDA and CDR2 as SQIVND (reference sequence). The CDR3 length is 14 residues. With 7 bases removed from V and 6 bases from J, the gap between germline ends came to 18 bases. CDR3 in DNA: TGTGCCAGTACCCCGATGCGGTTGGGAGATGGCTACACCTTC. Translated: CASTPMRLGDGYTF.

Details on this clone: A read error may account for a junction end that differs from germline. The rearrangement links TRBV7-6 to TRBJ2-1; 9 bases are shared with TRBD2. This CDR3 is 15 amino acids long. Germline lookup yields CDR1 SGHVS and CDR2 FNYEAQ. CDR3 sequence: CASSVAGAAYNEQFF. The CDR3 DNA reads TGTGCCAGCAGCGTAGCGGGAGCAGCCTACAATGAGCAGTTCTTC.

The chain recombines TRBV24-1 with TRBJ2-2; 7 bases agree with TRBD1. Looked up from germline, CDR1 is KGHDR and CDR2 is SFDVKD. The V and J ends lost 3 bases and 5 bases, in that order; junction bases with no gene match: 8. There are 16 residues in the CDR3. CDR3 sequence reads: CATSDPRQGRTGELFF. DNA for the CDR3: TGTGCCACCAGTGATCCCCGACAGGGAAGGACCGGGGAGCTGTTTTTT.

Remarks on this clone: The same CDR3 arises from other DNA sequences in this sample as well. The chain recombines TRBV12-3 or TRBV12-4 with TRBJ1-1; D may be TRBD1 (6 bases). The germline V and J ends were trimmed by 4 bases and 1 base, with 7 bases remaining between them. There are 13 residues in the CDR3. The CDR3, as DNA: TGTGCCAGCAGTTCGACAGGGAACACTGAAGCTTTCTTT. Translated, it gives CASSSTGNTEAFF.

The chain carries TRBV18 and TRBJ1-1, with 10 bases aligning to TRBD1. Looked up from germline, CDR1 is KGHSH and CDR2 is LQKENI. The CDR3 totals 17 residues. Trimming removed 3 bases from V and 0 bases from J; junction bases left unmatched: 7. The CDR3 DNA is TGTGCCAGCTCACCTCGGGACAGGGGTTCCATGAACACTGAAGCTTTCTTT. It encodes CASSPRDRGSMNTEAFF. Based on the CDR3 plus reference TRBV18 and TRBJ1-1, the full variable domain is NAGVMQNPRHLVRRRGQEARLRCSPMKGHSHVYWYRQLPEEGLKFMVYLQKENIIDESGMPKERFSAEFPKEGPSILRIQQVVRGDSAAYFCASSPRDRGSMNTEAFFGQGTRLTVV.

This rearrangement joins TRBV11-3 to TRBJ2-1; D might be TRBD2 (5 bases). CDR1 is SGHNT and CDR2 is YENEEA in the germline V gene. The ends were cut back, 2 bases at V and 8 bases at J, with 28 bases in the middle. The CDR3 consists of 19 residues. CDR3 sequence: CASSLHLSDSEKVGDEQFF. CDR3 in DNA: TGTGCCAGCAGCTTACATCTGTCGGACTCCGAAAAGGTTGGGGATGAGCAGTTCTTC.

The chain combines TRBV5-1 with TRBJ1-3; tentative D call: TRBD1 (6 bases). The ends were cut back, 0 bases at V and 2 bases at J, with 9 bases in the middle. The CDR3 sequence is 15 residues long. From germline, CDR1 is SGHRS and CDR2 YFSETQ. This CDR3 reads CASSLVGGAGNTIYF. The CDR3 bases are TGCGCCAGCAGCTTGGTTGGGGGCGCTGGAAACACCATATATTTT.

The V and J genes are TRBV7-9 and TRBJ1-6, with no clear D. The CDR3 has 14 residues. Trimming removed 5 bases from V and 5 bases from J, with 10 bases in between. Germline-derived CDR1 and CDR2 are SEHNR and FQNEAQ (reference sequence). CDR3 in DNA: TGTGCCAGCAGCGGCACGGGGAATAATTCACCCCTCCACTTT. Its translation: CASSGTGNNSPLHF.

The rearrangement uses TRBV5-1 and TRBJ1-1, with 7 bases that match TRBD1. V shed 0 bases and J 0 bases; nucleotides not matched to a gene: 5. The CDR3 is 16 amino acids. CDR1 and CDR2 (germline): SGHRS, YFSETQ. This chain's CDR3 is CASSLVPGGMNTEAFF. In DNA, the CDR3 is TGCGCCAGCAGCTTGGTGCCAGGGGGAATGAACACTGAAGCTTTCTTT.

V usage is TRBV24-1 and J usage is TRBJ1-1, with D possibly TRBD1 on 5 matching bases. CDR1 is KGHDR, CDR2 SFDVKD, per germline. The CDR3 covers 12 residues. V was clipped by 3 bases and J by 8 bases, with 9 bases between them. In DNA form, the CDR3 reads TGTGCCACCAGTGATCAGGACATGGAAGCTTTCTTT. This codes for CATSDQDMEAFF.

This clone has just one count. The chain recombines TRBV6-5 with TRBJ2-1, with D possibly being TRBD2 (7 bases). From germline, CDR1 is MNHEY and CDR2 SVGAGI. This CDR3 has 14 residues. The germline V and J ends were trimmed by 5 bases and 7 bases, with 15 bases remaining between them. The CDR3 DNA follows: TGTGCCAGCAGTAGGGGGGGGGACCTTAATGAGCAGTTCTTC. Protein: CASSRGGDLNEQFF.